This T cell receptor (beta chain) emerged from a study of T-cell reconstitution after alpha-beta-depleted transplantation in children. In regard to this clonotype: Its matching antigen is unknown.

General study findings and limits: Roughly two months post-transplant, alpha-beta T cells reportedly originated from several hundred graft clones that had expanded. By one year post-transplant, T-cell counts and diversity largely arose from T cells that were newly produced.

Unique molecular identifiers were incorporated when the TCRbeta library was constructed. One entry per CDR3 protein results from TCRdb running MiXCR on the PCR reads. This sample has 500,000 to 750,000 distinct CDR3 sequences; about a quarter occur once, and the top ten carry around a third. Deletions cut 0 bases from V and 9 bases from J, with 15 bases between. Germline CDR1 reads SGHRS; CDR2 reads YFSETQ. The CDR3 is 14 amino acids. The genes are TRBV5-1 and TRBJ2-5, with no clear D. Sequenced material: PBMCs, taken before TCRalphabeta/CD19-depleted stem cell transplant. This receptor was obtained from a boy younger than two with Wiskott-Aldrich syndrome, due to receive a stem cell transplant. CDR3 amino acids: CASSLETAEDPQYF. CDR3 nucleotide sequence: TGCGCCAGCAGCTTGGAAACGGCAGAGGATCCCCAGTACTTC. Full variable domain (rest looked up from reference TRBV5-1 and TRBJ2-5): KAGVTQTPRYLIKTRGQQVTLSCSPISGHRSVSWYQQTPGQGLQFLFEYFSETQRNKGNFPGRFSGRQFSNSRSEMNVSTLELGDSALYLCASSLETAEDPQYFGPGTRLLVL.